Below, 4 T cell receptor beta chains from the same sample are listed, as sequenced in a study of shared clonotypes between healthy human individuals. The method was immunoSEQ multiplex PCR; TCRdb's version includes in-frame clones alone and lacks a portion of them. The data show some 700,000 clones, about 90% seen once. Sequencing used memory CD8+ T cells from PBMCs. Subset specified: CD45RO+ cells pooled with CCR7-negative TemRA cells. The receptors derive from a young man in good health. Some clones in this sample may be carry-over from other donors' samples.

The CDR3 here is CASSLSHTRGEPGELFF. The DNA for the CDR3 is TGTGCCAGCAGCTTAAGTCATACTAGAGGCGAACCCGGGGAGCTGTTTTTT. The chain uses TRBV7-3 and TRBJ2-2; D might be TRBD2 (5 bases). CDR3 length: 17 residues. V shed 1 base and J shed 6 bases, with 18 bases lying between them. Germline V CDR1 and CDR2: SGHTA, FQGTGA.

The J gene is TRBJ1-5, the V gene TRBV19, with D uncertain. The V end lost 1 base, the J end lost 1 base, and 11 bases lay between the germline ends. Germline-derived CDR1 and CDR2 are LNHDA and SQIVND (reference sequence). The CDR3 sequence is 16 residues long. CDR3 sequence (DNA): TGTGCCAGTAGTATAGGCAGGCAGGCAAGCAATCAGCCCCAGCATTTT. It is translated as CASSIGRQASNQPQHF.

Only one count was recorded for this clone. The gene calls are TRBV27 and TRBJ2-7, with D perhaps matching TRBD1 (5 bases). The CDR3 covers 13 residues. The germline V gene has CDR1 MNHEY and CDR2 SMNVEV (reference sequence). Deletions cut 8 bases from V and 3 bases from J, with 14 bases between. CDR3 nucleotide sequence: TGTGCCAGCGGACAAGGACACCGCTACGAGCAGTACTTC. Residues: CASGQGHRYEQYF.

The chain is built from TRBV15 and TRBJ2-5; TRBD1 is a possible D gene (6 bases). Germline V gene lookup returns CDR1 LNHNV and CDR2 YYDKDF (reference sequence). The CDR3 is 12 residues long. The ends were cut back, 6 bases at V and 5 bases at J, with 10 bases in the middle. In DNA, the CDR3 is TGTGCCACCAGACAGGGTAGGGAGACCCAGTACTTC. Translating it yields CATRQGRETQYF.